This T cell receptor beta chain emerged from a study of technical replicates of blood from a handful of donors. This clone was observed once. Profiling relied on immunoSEQ multiplex PCR, and the TCRdb table lists in-frame clones only, not all of them. The sample includes over 60,000 clones, 93% seen only once; the top ten take roughly 0.25%. The CDR3 has 14 amino acids. From germline, CDR1 is MDHEN and CDR2 SYDVKM. V lost 8 bases to trimming and J lost 4 bases; unmatched junction nucleotides: 9. The sequencing input was T cells isolated from PBMCs. J is TRBJ1-2 and V is TRBV28; 8 positions match TRBD1. The source of this sequence is a human donor in good health. The CDR3 reads CASESGTGGYGYTF. CDR3 sequence (DNA): TGTGCCAGCGAGTCCGGGACAGGAGGCTATGGCTACACCTTC.